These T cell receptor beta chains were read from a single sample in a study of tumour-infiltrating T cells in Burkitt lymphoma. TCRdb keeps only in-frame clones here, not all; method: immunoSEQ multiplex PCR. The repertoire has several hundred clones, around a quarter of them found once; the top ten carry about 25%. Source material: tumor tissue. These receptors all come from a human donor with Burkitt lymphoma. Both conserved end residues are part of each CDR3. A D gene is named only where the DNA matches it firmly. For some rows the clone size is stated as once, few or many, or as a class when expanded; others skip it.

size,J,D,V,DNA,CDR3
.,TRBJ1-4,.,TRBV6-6,TGTGCCAGCAGTTTCGGGGGTTCAGGAGAAAAACTGTTTTTT,CASSFGGSGEKLFF
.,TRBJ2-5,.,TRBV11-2,TGTGCCAGCAGCTTAGTGGCAGTCCAAGAGACCCAGTACTTC,CASSLVAVQETQYF
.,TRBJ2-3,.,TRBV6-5,TGTGCCAGCAGTTTAGGGAGGGGGTATGATACGCAGTATTTT,CASSLGRGYDTQYF
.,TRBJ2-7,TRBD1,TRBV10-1,TGCGCCAGCAGTGAGCTCCACAGGGGAAACGAGCAGTACTTC,CASSELHRGNEQYF
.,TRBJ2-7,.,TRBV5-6,TGTGCCAGCGGTAATGGGCCGGACAACTCCTACGAGCAGTACTTC,CASGNGPDNSYEQYF
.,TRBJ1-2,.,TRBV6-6,TGTGCCAGCAGCCAGTGGGGGTCTGGCTACACCTTC,CASSQWGSGYTF
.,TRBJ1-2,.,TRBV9,TGTGCCAGCAGCGTAGTCGAGGGGAATGGCTACACCTTC,CASSVVEGNGYTF
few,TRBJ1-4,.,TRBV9,TGTGCCAGCAGCGTAGGGGAGGACAGTAATGAAAAACTGTTTTTT,CASSVGEDSNEKLFF
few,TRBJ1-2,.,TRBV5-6,TGTGCCAGCAGCTTGGCCGTGGAGGGGTCCTACCGCAGGGGCTACACCTTC,CASSLAVEGSYRRGYTF
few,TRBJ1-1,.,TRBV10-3,TGTGCCATCAGTGACAGGGGCTTTAACACTGAAGCTTTCTTT,CAISDRGFNTEAFF
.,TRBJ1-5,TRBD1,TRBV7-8,TGTGCCAGCAGCTCACAGGGGGTCGATCAGCCCCAGCATTTT,CASSSQGVDQPQHF
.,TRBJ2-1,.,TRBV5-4,TGTGCCAGCAGCTTGGGAGGATCTTCCTACAATGAGCAGTTCTTC,CASSLGGSSYNEQFF
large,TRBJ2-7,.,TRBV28,TGTGCCAGCAGTTCCACCTCCTACGAGCAGTACTTC,CASSSTSYEQYF
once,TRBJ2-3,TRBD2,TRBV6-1,TGTGCCAGCAGTGAGTGGCTAGCGGGGGCCCTGGGGACAGATACGCAGTATTTT,CASSEWLAGALGTDTQYF
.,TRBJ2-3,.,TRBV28,TGTGCCAGCAGTCCATATTTAGATACGCAGTATTTT,CASSPYLDTQYF
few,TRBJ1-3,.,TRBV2,TGTGCCAGCAAGGGCCCGGCCCCTGGAAACACCATATATTTT,CASKGPAPGNTIYF
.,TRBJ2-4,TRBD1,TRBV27,TGTGCCACTGCAGACAGGGCGGAAGCCAAAAACATTCAGTACTTC,CATADRAEAKNIQYF
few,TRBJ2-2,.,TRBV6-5,TGTGCCAGCAGTTCGTCAGGGGTGAGCACCGGGGAGCTGTTTTTT,CASSSSGVSTGELFF
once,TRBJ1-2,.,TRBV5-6,TGTGCCAGCAGCCCGGAGGAGGGATTCCCTAACTATGGCTACACCTTC,CASSPEEGFPNYGYTF
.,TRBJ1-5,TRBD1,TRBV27,TGTGCCAGCAGTCCACAGGGGCTATCGTATAGCAATCAGCCCCAGCATTTT,CASSPQGLSYSNQPQHF
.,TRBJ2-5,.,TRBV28,TGTGCCAGCAGTTTAGGCATGTACCAAGAGACCCAGTACTTC,CASSLGMYQETQYF
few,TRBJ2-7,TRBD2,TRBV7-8,TGTGCCAGCAGCTTCGGGGGGGACACCACCTACGAGCAGTACTTC,CASSFGGDTTYEQYF
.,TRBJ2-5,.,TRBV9,TGTGCCAGCAGCGTAGGATCGTACAGAACGGAGACCCAGTACTTC,CASSVGSYRTETQYF
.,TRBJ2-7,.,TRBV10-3,TGTGCCATCAGTGAGTTGCACGAGCAGTACTTC,CAISELHEQYF
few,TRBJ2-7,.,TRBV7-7,TGTGCTAGCAGCTTAGACTGGGGTAACGAGCAGTACTTC,CASSLDWGNEQYF
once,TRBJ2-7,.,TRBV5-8,TGTGCCAGCAGCTTGAGGACGGGTTCCTACGAGCAGTACTTC,CASSLRTGSYEQYF
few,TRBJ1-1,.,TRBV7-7,TGTGCCAGCAGCTTAGAAATTGGGGCTGAAGCTTTCTTT,CASSLEIGAEAFF
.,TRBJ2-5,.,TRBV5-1,TGCGCCAGCAGCTTGGCCGGGACCGGGGGAGAGACCCAGTACTTC,CASSLAGTGGETQYF
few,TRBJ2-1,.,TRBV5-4,TGTGCCAGCAGCTTGGGGGGGAGCTCCTACAATGAGCAGTTCTTC,CASSLGGSSYNEQFF
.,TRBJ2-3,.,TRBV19,TGTGCCAGTAGTATAGATCGGCCAGATACGCAGTATTTT,CASSIDRPDTQYF
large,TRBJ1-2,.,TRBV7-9,TGTGCCAGCAGCTGGGACGGTAACTATGGCTACACCTTC,CASSWDGNYGYTF
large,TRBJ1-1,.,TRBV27,TGTGCCAGCGGGGTCGGCGGTAACACTGAAGCTTTCTTT,CASGVGGNTEAFF
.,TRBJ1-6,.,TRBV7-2,TGTGCCAGCAGCTCCAGGGAGATGTATTCACCCCTCCACTTT,CASSSREMYSPLHF
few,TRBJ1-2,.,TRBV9,TGTGCCAGCAGCGCCCTCAGTCACTATGGCTACACCTTC,CASSALSHYGYTF
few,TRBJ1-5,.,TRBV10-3,TGTGCCATCGGACAGACTAATCAGCCCCAGCATTTT,CAIGQTNQPQHF
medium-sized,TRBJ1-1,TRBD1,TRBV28,TGTGCCAGCAGTTTGTTAGGGGGCCGCGGAGCTTTCTTT,CASSLLGGRGAFF
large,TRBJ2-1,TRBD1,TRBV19,TGTGCCAGTAGTTATAAAGACAGGGGCACCTACAATGAGCAGTTCTTC,CASSYKDRGTYNEQFF
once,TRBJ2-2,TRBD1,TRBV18,TGTGCCAGCTCACCCTATGGGACAGGGGATCTTACCGGGGAGCTGTTTTTT,CASSPYGTGDLTGELFF
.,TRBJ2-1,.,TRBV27,TGTGCCAGCAGCCCGCAACTGTTGGGGAATGAGCAGTTCTTC,CASSPQLLGNEQFF
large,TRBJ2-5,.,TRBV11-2,TGTGCCAGCAGCTTAGAGGGCAGCCAAGAGACCCAGTACTTC,CASSLEGSQETQYF
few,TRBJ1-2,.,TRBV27,TGTGCCAGCAGCCCCGGGGTTAACTATGGCTACACCTTC,CASSPGVNYGYTF
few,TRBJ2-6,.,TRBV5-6,TGTGCCAGCAGCCTCCCTGCCCGCTCTGGGGCCAACGTCCTGACTTTC,CASSLPARSGANVLTF
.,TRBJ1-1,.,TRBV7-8,TGTGCCAGCAGCTTCCTTCATCGGAGGGGCCTCGGCACTGAAGCTTTCTTT,CASSFLHRRGLGTEAFF
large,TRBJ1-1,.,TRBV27,TGTGCCAGCGGACCGTACGTGACCACTGAAGCTTTCTTT,CASGPYVTTEAFF
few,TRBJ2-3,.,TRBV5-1,TGCGCCAGCAGCTTGGGCGGCGGGGGCCAATACGATACGCAGTATTTT,CASSLGGGGQYDTQYF
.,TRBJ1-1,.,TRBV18,TGTGCCAGCTCATCTACCGCGAACACTGAAGCTTTCTTT,CASSSTANTEAFF
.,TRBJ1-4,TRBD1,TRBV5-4,TGTGCCAGCAGCCGGATACCGGGACAGGCTGCAACTAATGAAAAACTGTTTTTT,CASSRIPGQAATNEKLFF
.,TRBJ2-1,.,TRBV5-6,TGTGCCAGCAGCTTGGTTATAGGCTACAATGAGCAGTTCTTC,CASSLVIGYNEQFF
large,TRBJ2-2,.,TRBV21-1,TGTGCCAGCAGCAAAGAGGCAACCGGGGAGCTGTTTTTT,CASSKEATGELFF
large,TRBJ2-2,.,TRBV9,TGTGCCAGCAGCGGGTACGGACTACTCGGGGAGCTGTTTTTT,CASSGYGLLGELFF
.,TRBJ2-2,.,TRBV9,TGTGCCAGCAGTGATCAACAGTCTCCGGTCGCCGGGGAGCTGTTTTTT,CASSDQQSPVAGELFF
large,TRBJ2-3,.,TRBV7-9,TGTGCCAGCAGCTTAACGGGTTGGGGCAGGGCGTTGACAGATACGCAGTATTTT,CASSLTGWGRALTDTQYF
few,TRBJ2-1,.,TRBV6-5,TGTGCCAGCAGTAGGCAGGGACCCTACAATGAGCAGTTCTTC,CASSRQGPYNEQFF
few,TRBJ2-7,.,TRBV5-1,TGCGCCAGCAGCTTGGAGGGGAGAGGAGCCTACGAGCAGTACTTC,CASSLEGRGAYEQYF
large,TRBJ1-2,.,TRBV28,TGTGCCAGCTATACCGGTGGGGTTGGGGCTAACTATGGCTACACCTTC,CASYTGGVGANYGYTF
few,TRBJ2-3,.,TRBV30,TGTGCCTGGACCGGGGGTCGCACAGATACGCAGTATTTT,CAWTGGRTDTQYF
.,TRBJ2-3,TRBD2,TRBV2,TGTGCCAGCAGGGGGTTAGCGGGAATCACAGATACGCAGTATTTT,CASRGLAGITDTQYF